The 28 T cell receptor beta chains below were found in one sample sequenced in a study of T cells in Graves' hyperthyroidism and ophthalmopathy. Researchers amplified the TCR beta CDR3 regions from RNA transcripts. TCR CDR3 regions were first amplified by RT-PCR with HTBI primers. TCRdb re-analysed the multiplex PCR reads in MiXCR, keeping a single row per CDR3 protein. The sample lists 700,000 or so distinct CDR3 sequences; about 14% were seen once. Sequenced input: blood. These receptors all stem from a woman aged 45-59 years with Graves' ophthalmopathy.

The chain combines TRBV19 with TRBJ2-1; 7 bases are a match to TRBD2. The CDR3 totals 14 residues. In germline, CDR1 is LNHDA, CDR2 SQIVND (reference sequence). V shed 5 bases and J 10 bases; nucleotides not matched to a gene: 11. CDR3 in amino acids: CASSSLAERIEQFF. CDR3 in DNA: TGTGCCAGTAGTTCCCTAGCGGAGCGAATAGAGCAGTTCTTC.

This clonotype was seen only a few times. The chain is built from TRBV19 and TRBJ2-4; D not certain. V lost 0 bases and J 8 bases, leaving 2 bases between the germline ends. The CDR3 is 11 residues long. The germline V gene has CDR1 LNHDA and CDR2 SQIVND (reference sequence). CDR3 coding DNA: TGTGCCAGTAGTATAGAGGACATTCAGTACTTC. Amino acid sequence: CASSIEDIQYF.

In this sample, this clonotype turned up many times. The J gene is TRBJ1-1, the V gene TRBV7-8; D call uncertain. CDR1 and CDR2 (germline): SGHVS, FQNEAQ. The CDR3 covers 18 residues. V lost 1 base and J 11 bases, leaving 29 bases between the germline ends. This chain's CDR3 is CASSLVAGEITGNLRAFF. In DNA, the CDR3 is TGTGCCAGCAGCTTAGTTGCAGGCGAAATTACCGGTAATTTGAGGGCTTTCTTT.

In DNA form, the CDR3 reads TGTGCCACCAGCGCAAACAAGGACAGGGGTTCCGAGCAGTACTTC. Translating it yields CATSANKDRGSEQYF. The V gene is TRBV15, the J gene TRBJ2-7, with 9 bases that match TRBD1. V lost 5 bases to trimming and J lost 6 bases; unmatched junction nucleotides: 11. CDR3 length equals 15 residues. CDR1 is LNHNV and CDR2 is YYDKDF in the germline V gene (reference sequence).

This clonotype was observed at least ten times. The chain recombines TRBV12-3 or TRBV12-4 with TRBJ2-7; 11 nucleotides align to TRBD2. V lost 5 bases, J lost 4 bases, and 10 bases stayed unmatched. The CDR3 runs to 16 residues. The CDR3 sequence: CASSPPLTSGSYEQYF. The CDR3 DNA follows: TGTGCCAGCAGTCCGCCGCTAACTAGCGGGAGTTACGAGCAGTACTTC.

Many counts were recorded for this clonotype. The rearrangement links TRBV28 to TRBJ1-5; a possible D gene is TRBD1 (6 bases). With 4 bases removed from V and 4 bases from J, the gap between germline ends came to 14 bases. Germline loops: CDR1 MDHEN, CDR2 SYDVKM. This CDR3 is built from 15 residues. The CDR3 nucleotides are TGTGCCAGCAGTTCGGCGCCAGGGGATAATCAGCCCCAGCATTTT. Protein sequence: CASSSAPGDNQPQHF.

This clonotype showed up many times. The V call is TRBV5-1, the J call TRBJ2-1; D is possibly TRBD1 or TRBD2 (5 bases each). This CDR3 has 15 amino acids. Germline CDR1 reads SGHRS; CDR2 reads YFSETQ. The V end lost 4 bases, the J end lost 4 bases, and 15 bases lay between the germline ends. The CDR3 DNA sequence: TGCGCCAGCAGCCTATGGACACGCGGGTACAATGAGCAGTTCTTC. Translation: CASSLWTRGYNEQFF.

This clonotype was recorded many times. The V gene is TRBV28, the J gene TRBJ2-5; 8 positions match TRBD1. The CDR3 consists of 15 residues. Losses at the gene ends were 2 bases for V and 5 bases for J; bases not matched to a gene: 7. Germline assignment: CDR1 MDHEN and CDR2 SYDVKM. CDR3 DNA: TGTGCCAGCAGTTTAAGGTCAGGGGGCGTTGAGACCCAGTACTTC. Amino acids: CASSLRSGGVETQYF. Filled out from reference TRBV28 and TRBJ2-5, the complete variable domain reads DVKVTQSSRYLVKRTGEKVFLECVQDMDHENMFWYRQDPGLGLRLIYFSYDVKMKEKGDIPEGYSVSREKKERFSLILESASTNQTSMYLCASSLRSGGVETQYFGPGTRLLVL.

This clonotype came up many times. The V call is TRBV24-1, the J call TRBJ2-7, with 7 bases identical to TRBD1. This CDR3 contains 14 residues. Germline V gene lookup returns CDR1 KGHDR and CDR2 SFDVKD. V dropped 3 bases and J dropped 3; count of bases not matched to a gene: 4. CDR3 residues: CATSDPTGDYEQYF. DNA of the CDR3: TGTGCCACCAGTGATCCCACAGGGGACTACGAGCAGTACTTC.

This rearrangement joins TRBV5-1 to TRBJ1-4; 7 positions match TRBD1. This CDR3 comprises 14 residues. Germline V gives CDR1 SGHRS, CDR2 YFSETQ. V lost 0 bases and J lost 7; bases outside the gene matches: 3. The CDR3 DNA is TGCGCCAGCAGCTTGGCCGGGACAGTTGAAAAACTGTTTTTT. Its translation is CASSLAGTVEKLFF. Looking up the rest from reference TRBV5-1 and TRBJ1-4 gives the full variable domain: KAGVTQTPRYLIKTRGQQVTLSCSPISGHRSVSWYQQTPGQGLQFLFEYFSETQRNKGNFPGRFSGRQFSNSRSEMNVSTLELGDSALYLCASSLAGTVEKLFFGSGTQLSVL.

This clonotype was recorded many times. The genes are TRBV18 and TRBJ2-3; 11 nucleotides agree with TRBD2. CDR1 and CDR2 (germline): KGHSH, LQKENI. Germline trimming cut 0 bases from V and 4 bases from J; bases unmatched to any gene: 6. This CDR3 spans 17 amino acids. In DNA form, the CDR3 reads TGTGCCAGCTCACCACCGACTAGCGGGATTGCGGCAGATACGCAGTATTTT. Its protein product is CASSPPTSGIAADTQYF.

This clonotype was seen at least ten times. The gene calls are TRBV12-3 or TRBV12-4 and TRBJ2-7, with D unresolved. The CDR3 is 12 amino acids. The CDR3 nucleotides are TGTGCGTGCCGAGGATCGACCTACGAGCAGTACTTC. It is translated as CACRGSTYEQYF.

This clonotype appeared many times. This sequence joins TRBV28 and TRBJ1-1; D is possibly TRBD1 (5 bases). The germline V gene encodes CDR1 MDHEN and CDR2 SYDVKM. The CDR3 has 14 amino acids. The V end was cut by 2 bases, the J end by 1 base, with 8 bases between. The CDR3 nucleotides are TGTGCCAGCAGTTTACAGGGCTGGAACACTGAAGCTTTCTTT. The encoded protein is CASSLQGWNTEAFF.

In its sample, this clonotype was seen many times. V usage is TRBV6-5 and J usage is TRBJ1-2, with D uncertain. The CDR3 has 15 residues. V was pared by 0 bases and J by 2 bases, with 10 bases between. CDR1 and CDR2 from the germline V gene are MNHEY and SVGAGI. The DNA of the CDR3 is TGTGCCAGCAGTTACTCGTTTGAGCGAAACTATGGCTACACCTTC. Encoded protein: CASSYSFERNYGYTF.

The table lists this clonotype with a few counts. This sequence joins TRBV2 and TRBJ1-1; D not certain. Germline-derived CDR1 and CDR2 are SNHLY and FYNNEI. The CDR3 has 11 amino acids. Trimming took off 6 bases at V and 12 bases at J, with 14 bases between the two ends. CDR3 DNA: TGTGCCAGCAGAACCACAGTCGTTCCTTTCTTT. Translation gives CASRTTVVPFF.

There are many counts of this clonotype. The chain employs TRBV7-9 and TRBJ1-2; 9 bases line up with TRBD1. The CDR3 length is 15 residues. Looked up from germline, CDR1 is SEHNR and CDR2 is FQNEAQ (reference sequence). J gave up 3 bases and V 5 bases, and 7 bases lay outside the gene matches. This CDR3 reads CASSPPQGAHYGYTF. CDR3 nucleotide sequence: TGTGCCAGCAGCCCACCACAGGGGGCGCACTATGGCTACACCTTC.

The sample holds a few counts of this clonotype. The gene calls are TRBV4-2 and TRBJ2-3; 7 nucleotides line up with TRBD2. The CDR3 totals 13 residues. Germline-derived CDR1 and CDR2 are LGHNA and YNFKEQ. V shed 4 bases and J 6 bases; nucleotides not matched to a gene: 4. The CDR3, as DNA: TGTGCCAGCAGCCCGCAGCGGGACGATACGCAGTATTTT. Its protein product is CASSPQRDDTQYF.

Ten or more counts support this clonotype. The V gene is TRBV7-3, the J gene TRBJ2-1, with D tentatively TRBD1 or TRBD2 (6 bases each). V gave up 2 bases and J gave up 0 bases, with 17 bases separating them. CDR3 length equals 18 residues. Germline CDR1 reads SGHTA; CDR2 reads FQGTGA. The CDR3 DNA reads as TGTGCCAGCAGCTTACAGGGGCCCGGGAGACTCTCCTACAATGAGCAGTTCTTC. Translated, it gives CASSLQGPGRLSYNEQFF.

This clonotype was seen only a few times. It may be a read error: a sequence one base away is much more abundant. This sequence joins TRBV12-3 or TRBV12-4 and TRBJ2-7; 10 nucleotides align to TRBD2. The CDR3 has 16 amino acids. Germline trimming cut 6 bases from V and 6 bases from J; bases unmatched to any gene: 14. The DNA for the CDR3 is TGTGCCAGCAGCCTATCCTCTAGCGGGAGTGTCGGCGAGCAGTACTTC. Protein: CASSLSSSGSVGEQYF.

This clonotype was recorded at least ten times. The V call is TRBV13, the J call TRBJ1-1, with D uncertain. From germline, CDR1 is PRHDT and CDR2 FYEKMQ (reference sequence). The CDR3 contains 11 residues. V lost 6 bases to trimming and J lost 3 bases, with 5 bases between them. This chain's CDR3 is CASRIDTEAFF. The DNA of the CDR3 is TGTGCCAGCAGAATCGACACTGAAGCTTTCTTT.

The sample holds many counts of this clonotype. The chain links TRBV5-1 to TRBJ2-7, with 9 bases fitting TRBD1. In germline, CDR1 is SGHRS, CDR2 YFSETQ. This CDR3 comprises 14 residues. The ends lost 3 bases at V and 2 bases at J; junction bases unmatched: 3. The CDR3 DNA reads as TGCGCCAGCAGCTGGACAGGGGTCACCTACGAGCAGTACTTC. It specifies CASSWTGVTYEQYF. Together with reference TRBV5-1 and TRBJ2-7, the CDR3 gives the full variable domain: KAGVTQTPRYLIKTRGQQVTLSCSPISGHRSVSWYQQTPGQGLQFLFEYFSETQRNKGNFPGRFSGRQFSNSRSEMNVSTLELGDSALYLCASSWTGVTYEQYFGPGTRLTVT.

This clonotype was recorded many times. V and J are TRBV5-1 and TRBJ1-2; D is ambiguous. The V end was cut by 1 base, the J end by 3 bases, with 10 bases between. Germline values: CDR1 SGHRS, CDR2 YFSETQ. CDR3 length: 14 residues. CDR3 DNA sequence: TGCGCCAGCAGCTTGACAAGAGTCGACTATGGCTACACCTTC. Its translation is CASSLTRVDYGYTF. The entire variable domain, with the rest obtained from reference TRBV5-1 and TRBJ1-2, is as follows: KAGVTQTPRYLIKTRGQQVTLSCSPISGHRSVSWYQQTPGQGLQFLFEYFSETQRNKGNFPGRFSGRQFSNSRSEMNVSTLELGDSALYLCASSLTRVDYGYTFGSGTRLTVV.

This clonotype came up many times. The J gene is TRBJ2-1, the V gene TRBV2; TRBD1 aligns across 8 bases. Germline CDR1 reads SNHLY; CDR2 reads FYNNEI. The CDR3 is made up of 16 amino acids. V lost 6 bases, J lost 4 bases, and 11 bases stayed unmatched. The CDR3 reads CASSRQPGGQYNEQFF. For the CDR3, the DNA is TGTGCCAGCAGCCGACAACCAGGGGGCCAATACAATGAGCAGTTCTTC.

This clonotype was recorded many times. The rearrangement links TRBV11-2 to TRBJ2-3; no reliable D call. The germline V gene has CDR1 SGHAT and CDR2 FQNNGV. CDR3 length: 16 residues. Trimming removed 1 base from V and 0 bases from J, with 11 bases in between. CDR3 bases: TGTGCCAGCAGCTTAGCCCACCGGGCTAGCACAGATACGCAGTATTTT. This encodes CASSLAHRASTDTQYF. Variable domain in full (rest from reference TRBV11-2 and TRBJ2-3): EAGVAQSPRYKIIEKRQSVAFWCNPISGHATLYWYQQILGQGPKLLIQFQNNGVVDDSQLPKDRFSAERLKGVDSTLKIQPAKLEDSAVYLCASSLAHRASTDTQYFGPGTRLTVL.

This clonotype was picked up many times. This chain joins TRBV2 and TRBJ2-5, with TRBD1 as a possible D gene (5 bases). Trimming cost V 7 bases and J 6 bases, with 15 bases left between them. The germline V gene has CDR1 SNHLY and CDR2 FYNNEI. The CDR3 covers 13 residues. CDR3 amino acids: CASMSPGRKTQYF. CDR3 DNA sequence: TGTGCCAGCATGTCCCCAGGGCGGAAGACCCAGTACTTC.

This clonotype was seen ten or more times. The chain recombines TRBV2 with TRBJ2-3; TRBD2 agrees at 10 bases. V trimming: 2 bases; J trimming: 3 bases; junction bases outside the gene matches: 5. Germline CDR1 reads SNHLY; CDR2 reads FYNNEI. The CDR3 contains 16 residues. The CDR3 loop is CASSEQASGSTDTQYF. The CDR3 coding sequence is TGTGCCAGCAGTGAACAGGCTAGCGGGAGTACAGATACGCAGTATTTT. The entire variable domain, with the rest obtained from reference TRBV2 and TRBJ2-3, is as follows: EPEVTQTPSHQVTQMGQEVILRCVPISNHLYFYWYRQILGQKVEFLVSFYNNEISEKSEIFDDQFSVERPDGSNFTLKIRSTKLEDSAMYFCASSEQASGSTDTQYFGPGTRLTVL.

The table lists this clonotype with many counts. The chain combines TRBV12-3 or TRBV12-4 with TRBJ1-2, with a possible D match to TRBD1 (6 bases). The CDR3 is made up of 14 amino acids. V lost 2 bases and J 4 bases, leaving 11 bases between the germline ends. CDR3 coding DNA: TGTGCCAGCAGTTTAAATCGACAGGCCTATGGCTACACCTTC. Its protein product is CASSLNRQAYGYTF.

This clonotype has only a few counts. The gene calls are TRBV7-9 and TRBJ2-6; D is unclear. V was shortened by 2 bases and J by 0 bases, with 5 bases between the two germline ends. This CDR3 has 15 amino acids. The V gene's germline CDR1 is SEHNR and CDR2 FQNEAQ (reference sequence). CDR3 DNA sequence: TGTGCCAGCAGCTTACCAGACTCTGGGGCCAACGTCCTGACTTTC. Its translation is CASSLPDSGANVLTF.